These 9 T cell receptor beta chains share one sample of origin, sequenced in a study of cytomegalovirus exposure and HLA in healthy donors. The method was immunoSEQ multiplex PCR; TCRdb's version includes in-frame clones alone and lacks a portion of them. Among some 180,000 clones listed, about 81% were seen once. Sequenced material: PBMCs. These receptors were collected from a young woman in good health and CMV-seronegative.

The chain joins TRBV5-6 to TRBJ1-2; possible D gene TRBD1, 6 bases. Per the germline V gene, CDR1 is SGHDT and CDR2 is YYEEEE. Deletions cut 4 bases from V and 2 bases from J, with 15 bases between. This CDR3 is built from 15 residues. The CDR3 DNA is TGTGCCAGCAGCCCAGACAGGCTTTACAACTATGGCTACACCTTC. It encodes CASSPDRLYNYGYTF. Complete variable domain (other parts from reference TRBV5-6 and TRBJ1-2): DAGVTQSPTHLIKTRGQQVTLRCSPKSGHDTVSWYQQALGQGPQFIFQYYEEEERQRGNFPDRFSGHQFPNYSSELNVNALLLGDSALYLCASSPDRLYNYGYTFGSGTRLTVV.

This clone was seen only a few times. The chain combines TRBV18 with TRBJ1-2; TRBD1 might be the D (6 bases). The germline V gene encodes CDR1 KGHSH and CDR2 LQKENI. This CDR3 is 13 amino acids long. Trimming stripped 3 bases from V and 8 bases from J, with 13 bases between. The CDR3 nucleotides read TGTGCCAGCTCACCCGAGGGGGAAACGGGCTACACCTTC. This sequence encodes CASSPEGETGYTF.

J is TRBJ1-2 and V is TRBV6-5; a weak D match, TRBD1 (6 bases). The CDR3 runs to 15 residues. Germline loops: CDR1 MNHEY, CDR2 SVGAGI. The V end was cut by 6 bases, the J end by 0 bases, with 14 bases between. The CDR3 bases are TGTGCCAGCAGGACTGGACAGTTAGCTAACTATGGCTACACCTTC. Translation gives CASRTGQLANYGYTF.

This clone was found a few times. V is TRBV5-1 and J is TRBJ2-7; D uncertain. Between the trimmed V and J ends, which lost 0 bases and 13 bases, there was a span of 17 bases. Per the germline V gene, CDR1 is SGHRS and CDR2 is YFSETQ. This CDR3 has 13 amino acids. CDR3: CASSLDSLGANYF. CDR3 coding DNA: TGCGCCAGCAGCTTGGATAGCCTAGGAGCTAACTACTTC.

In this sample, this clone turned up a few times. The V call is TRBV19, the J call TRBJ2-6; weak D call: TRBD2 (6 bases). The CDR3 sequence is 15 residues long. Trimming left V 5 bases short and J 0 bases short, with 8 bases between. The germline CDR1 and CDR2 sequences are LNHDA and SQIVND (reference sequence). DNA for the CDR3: TGTGCCAGTAGTCACGGGGGCTCTGGGGCCAACGTCCTGACTTTC. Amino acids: CASSHGGSGANVLTF.

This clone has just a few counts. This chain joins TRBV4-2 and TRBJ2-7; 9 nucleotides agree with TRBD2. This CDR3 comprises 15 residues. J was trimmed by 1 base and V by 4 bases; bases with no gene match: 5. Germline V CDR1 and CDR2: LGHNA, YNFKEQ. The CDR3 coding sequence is TGTGCCAGCAGCCCCCCCCTAGCGGGGTCCTACGAGCAGTACTTC. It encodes CASSPPLAGSYEQYF.

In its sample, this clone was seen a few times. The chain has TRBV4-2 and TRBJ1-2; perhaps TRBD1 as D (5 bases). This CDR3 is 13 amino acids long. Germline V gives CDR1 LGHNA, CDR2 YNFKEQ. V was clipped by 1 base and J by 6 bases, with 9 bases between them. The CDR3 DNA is TGTGCCAGCAGCCAAGGGGGACTGGATGGCTACACCTTC. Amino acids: CASSQGGLDGYTF.

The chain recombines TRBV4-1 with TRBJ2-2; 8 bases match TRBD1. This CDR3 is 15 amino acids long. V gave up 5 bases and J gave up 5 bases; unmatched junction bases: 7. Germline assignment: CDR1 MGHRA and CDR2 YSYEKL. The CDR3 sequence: CASSTWTGRTGELFF. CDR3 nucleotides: TGCGCCAGCAGCACTTGGACAGGGAGAACCGGGGAGCTGTTTTTT.

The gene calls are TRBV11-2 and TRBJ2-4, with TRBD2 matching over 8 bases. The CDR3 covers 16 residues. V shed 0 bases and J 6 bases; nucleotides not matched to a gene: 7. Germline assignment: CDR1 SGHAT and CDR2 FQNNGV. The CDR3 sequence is CASSLEWGTRGNIQYF. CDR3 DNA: TGTGCCAGCAGCTTAGAATGGGGGACTAGGGGAAACATTCAGTACTTC.